One sample yielded the 27 T cell receptor beta chains listed below, sequenced in a study of cytomegalovirus exposure and HLA in healthy donors. With 60 Vbeta and 13 Jbeta primers, the PCR was carried out. The assay was immunoSEQ multiplex PCR, and TCRdb's table has in-frame clones only and misses some. This sample has 150,000 to 200,000 clones, with about 9.4% found just once. What was sequenced was PBMCs. All receptors derive from a woman in her twenties or thirties in good health and CMV-seropositive.

The rearrangement links TRBV19 to TRBJ1-4, with D possibly matching TRBD1 (6 bases). V shed 6 bases and J shed 8 bases, with 22 bases lying between them. Germline V gene data show CDR1 as LNHDA and CDR2 as SQIVND (reference sequence). This CDR3 region has 16 residues. This chain's CDR3 is CASSRLQTGDREKLFF. CDR3 DNA sequence: TGTGCCAGTAGCAGACTCCAGACAGGAGATAGGGAAAAACTGTTTTTT.

The V call is TRBV5-1, the J call TRBJ2-3, with D possibly matching TRBD2 (6 bases). The germline V gene encodes CDR1 SGHRS and CDR2 YFSETQ. The CDR3 contains 17 residues. Trimming stripped 0 bases from V and 2 bases from J, with 16 bases between. In nucleotides, the CDR3 is TGCGCCAGCAGCTTGGCCCGGAGTGCGGGGACCACAGATACGCAGTATTTT. It encodes CASSLARSAGTTDTQYF.

This chain joins TRBV9 and TRBJ2-3, with D perhaps TRBD2 (6 bases). The CDR3 extends over 16 amino acids. Germline V gene data show CDR1 as SGDLS and CDR2 as YYNGEE. V dropped 3 bases and J dropped 5 bases, with 19 bases sitting between them. The CDR3 DNA reads TGTGCCAGCAGCGGCCCCGTCGGGAGACCTGGAGATACGCAGTATTTT. Its translation is CASSGPVGRPGDTQYF.

The table lists this clone with a few counts. The chain recombines TRBV5-1 with TRBJ2-7; TRBD1 aligns across 9 bases. The CDR3 has 14 residues. Germline CDR1 SGHRS, CDR2 YFSETQ. Losses at the gene ends were 3 bases for V and 7 bases for J; bases not matched to a gene: 8. The DNA for the CDR3 is TGCGCCAGCAGCTCCTACAGGGGGCTGAGGGAGCAGTACTTC. Translated: CASSSYRGLREQYF. Full variable domain (remainder filled in from reference TRBV5-1 and TRBJ2-7): KAGVTQTPRYLIKTRGQQVTLSCSPISGHRSVSWYQQTPGQGLQFLFEYFSETQRNKGNFPGRFSGRQFSNSRSEMNVSTLELGDSALYLCASSSYRGLREQYFGPGTRLTVT.

The chain is built from TRBV4-2 and TRBJ2-5, with TRBD2 matching over 13 bases. Germline CDR1 reads LGHNA; CDR2 reads YNFKEQ. V lost 0 bases, J lost 2 bases, and 6 bases stayed unmatched. There are 18 residues in the CDR3. CDR3 DNA sequence: TGTGCCAGCAGCCAAGAACTAGCGGGAGGGCGTCAACAAGAGACCCAGTACTTC. Its protein is CASSQELAGGRQQETQYF.

The J gene is TRBJ2-5, the V gene TRBV7-7; tentatively, D is TRBD2 (5 bases). Trimming took off 4 bases at V and 4 bases at J, with 13 bases between the two ends. Germline CDR1 is SSHAT and CDR2 is FNYEAQ (reference sequence). This CDR3 region has 14 residues. The CDR3 nucleotides are TGTGCCAGCAGCTCGACGGGGTTGGGAGAGACCCAGTACTTC. Its protein is CASSSTGLGETQYF.

The rearrangement links TRBV11-2 to TRBJ2-1; D is possibly TRBD2 (6 bases). The V and J ends lost 5 bases and 6 bases respectively, with 20 bases between them. Germline V CDR1 and CDR2: SGHAT, FQNNGV. This CDR3 has 16 amino acids. CDR3 protein: CASSPSGTRTSNEQFF. CDR3 nucleotides: TGTGCCAGCAGCCCATCCGGGACTCGGACGAGCAATGAGCAGTTCTTC.

This clone was observed a handful of times. The chain recombines TRBV27 with TRBJ2-3, with 7 nucleotides matching TRBD2. The CDR3 is 15 residues long. In germline, CDR1 is MNHEY, CDR2 SMNVEV (reference sequence). J gave up 5 bases and V 4 bases, and 9 bases lay outside the gene matches. DNA for the CDR3: TGTGCCAGCAGTTCCCACTCGGGAGGAAAAGATACGCAGTATTTT. As protein: CASSSHSGGKDTQYF.

V is TRBV7-3 and J is TRBJ2-1, with 15 bases aligning to TRBD2. The CDR3 covers 21 residues. Germline V CDR1 and CDR2: SGHTA, FQGTGA. Trimming removed 5 bases from V and 10 bases from J; junction bases left unmatched: 24. CDR3 DNA: TGTGCCAGCAGCCCGGGGCCGGGACTAGCGGGAGGAAGGGCCCGACCTTGGGAGCAGTTCTTC. Translation: CASSPGPGLAGGRARPWEQFF.

The V call is TRBV30, the J call TRBJ2-7; 7 positions match TRBD1. Germline V gives CDR1 GTSNPN, CDR2 SVGIG (reference sequence). This CDR3 contains 15 residues. The CDR3 DNA follows: TGTCCTCCACCCGGGAAAGGGGGCGAGGCCTACGAGCAGTACTTC. Protein sequence: CPPPGKGGEAYEQYF.

This clone was detected a few times. The J gene is TRBJ2-7, the V gene TRBV10-1; D perhaps matches TRBD1 (7 bases). V lost 3 bases and J 0 bases, leaving 15 bases between the germline ends. Germline-derived CDR1 and CDR2 are WNHNN and SYGVQD (reference sequence). This CDR3 is 16 amino acids long. The CDR3 sequence is CASSEASGGLSYEQYF. CDR3 sequence (DNA): TGCGCCAGCAGTGAAGCTTCAGGGGGACTCTCCTACGAGCAGTACTTC.

On this clone itself: Different DNA sequences within this sample yield the same CDR3. CDR3 DNA sequence: TGCGCCAGCAGCTCGGGACTAGCGGGAGGGCCTTACGAGCAGTACTTC. It codes for CASSSGLAGGPYEQYF. This chain uses TRBV5-1 with TRBJ2-7; 16 bases fit TRBD2. Germline V gene lookup returns CDR1 SGHRS and CDR2 YFSETQ. CDR3 length: 16 residues. The junction had 4 bases not matched to a gene; V was cut back by 3 bases and J by 4 bases. Based on the CDR3 plus reference TRBV5-1 and TRBJ2-7, the full variable domain is KAGVTQTPRYLIKTRGQQVTLSCSPISGHRSVSWYQQTPGQGLQFLFEYFSETQRNKGNFPGRFSGRQFSNSRSEMNVSTLELGDSALYLCASSSGLAGGPYEQYFGPGTRLTVT.

In this sample, this clone turned up a few times. The chain couples TRBV29-1 to TRBJ1-1, with a weak D call TRBD1 (5 bases). Germline V CDR1 and CDR2: SQVTM, ANQGSEA. Between the trimmed V and J ends, which lost 6 bases and 8 bases, there was a span of 13 bases. This CDR3 has 11 amino acids. The CDR3 DNA sequence: TGCAGCGTGGGGGGGGGTGGGGAAGCTTTCTTT. This gives the protein CSVGGGGEAFF.

The chain has TRBV5-1 and TRBJ2-7; D is unresolved. CDR3 length: 14 residues. In germline, CDR1 is SGHRS, CDR2 YFSETQ. V lost 4 bases and J lost 2, with 13 bases in between. For the CDR3, the DNA is TGCGCCAGCAGCCCCCCTAGAGAACCCTACGAGCAGTACTTC. It yields the protein CASSPPREPYEQYF.

V and J are TRBV19 and TRBJ2-1; the match to TRBD2 covers 13 bases. Germline CDR1 and CDR2: LNHDA and SQIVND (reference sequence). V lost 1 base, J lost 7 bases, and 10 bases stayed unmatched. The CDR3 is 18 residues long. Written as DNA, the CDR3 is TGTGCCAGTAGTATAGTGGGGAGGACTAGCGGGAGAGGAAATGAGCAGTTCTTC. This codes for CASSIVGRTSGRGNEQFF.

This clone was observed a few times. The chain recombines TRBV10-1 with TRBJ2-3; 16 bases match TRBD2. V was pared by 6 bases and J by 6 bases, with 12 bases of the junction left unmatched. The germline CDR1 and CDR2 sequences are WNHNN and SYGVQD (reference sequence). The CDR3 contains 18 residues. CDR3 region: CASSEGLAGGSFMDTQYF. Here the CDR3 DNA reads TGCGCCAGCAGCGAGGGACTAGCGGGAGGGTCCTTTATGGATACGCAGTATTTT.

The table lists this clone with a few counts. This chain links TRBV19 with TRBJ2-1; perhaps TRBD1 as D (5 bases). This CDR3 comprises 13 residues. The germline V gene has CDR1 LNHDA and CDR2 SQIVND (reference sequence). The V gene lost 3 bases and the J gene lost 8 bases, with 11 bases spanning the gap. In nucleotides, the CDR3 is TGTGCCAGTAGTATGTGGGGCCCCCATGAGCAGTTCTTC. Translating gives CASSMWGPHEQFF.

A few counts support this clone. The chain recombines TRBV13 with TRBJ2-5; 10 bases align to TRBD1. CDR3 length: 16 amino acids. V was pared by 5 bases and J by 5 bases, with 11 bases of the junction left unmatched. The germline gives CDR1 PRHDT, CDR2 FYEKMQ (reference sequence). CDR3 residues: CASSLRTGGTMETQYF. In DNA form, the CDR3 reads TGTGCCAGCAGCCTAAGGACAGGGGGTACGATGGAGACCCAGTACTTC.

The V and J genes are TRBV6-5 and TRBJ2-1; D gene ambiguous. The germline V gene has CDR1 MNHEY and CDR2 SVGAGI. V was clipped by 0 bases and J by 9 bases, with 9 bases between them. The CDR3 is 13 residues long. The CDR3 nucleotides are TGTGCCAGCAGTTACTCACGGTTCACTGAGCAGTTCTTC. It translates to CASSYSRFTEQFF.

The rearrangement uses TRBV29-1 and TRBJ2-4, with 7 bases fitting TRBD2. J was trimmed by 6 bases and V by 4 bases; bases with no gene match: 9. CDR3 size: 14 residues. Looked up from germline, CDR1 is SQVTM and CDR2 is ANQGSEA. The CDR3 bases are TGCAGCGTTGCGGCGAGCGGGACGGCAAACATTCAGTACTTC. Translation gives CSVAASGTANIQYF.

The V call is TRBV9, the J call TRBJ2-3; tentative D call: TRBD1 (6 bases). The ends were cut back, 4 bases at V and 3 bases at J, with 18 bases in the middle. Per germline, CDR1 SGDLS and CDR2 YYNGEE. This CDR3 region has 16 residues. The CDR3 DNA is TGTGCCAGCAGCTCGGGGACACCCCTAGAAACAGATACGCAGTATTTT. This gives the protein CASSSGTPLETDTQYF.

The J gene is TRBJ2-7, the V gene TRBV5-8; TRBD1 aligns across 7 bases. Per germline, CDR1 SGHTS and CDR2 YDEGEE. The CDR3 spans 13 residues. Trimming at V came to 5 bases and at J to 3 bases, leaving 5 bases not matched to a gene. The CDR3: CASRDRSFYEQYF. The CDR3, as DNA: TGTGCCAGCAGGGACAGGTCGTTCTACGAGCAGTACTTC.

The CDR3 region has the DNA TGTGCCAGCAGCCTTGGACGGACAGTTCAAGAGACCCAGTACTTC. Translation: CASSLGRTVQETQYF. The chain is built from TRBV6-5 and TRBJ2-5; the D gene is possibly TRBD1 (6 bases). In germline, CDR1 is MNHEY, CDR2 SVGAGI. Trimming pared 6 bases from V and 2 bases from J, leaving 16 bases between. CDR3 length: 15 amino acids.

The chain uses TRBV11-2 and TRBJ1-2, with D uncertain. V lost 1 base and J 8 bases, leaving 14 bases between the germline ends. Germline V lookup: CDR1 SGHAT, CDR2 FQNNGV. The CDR3 extends over 14 amino acids. CDR3 loop: CASSLVGGSPGYTF. The CDR3, as DNA: TGTGCCAGCAGCTTAGTCGGCGGGAGCCCCGGCTACACCTTC.

This chain connects TRBV2 to TRBJ2-5; D is possibly TRBD2 (5 bases). Between the trimmed V and J ends, which lost 2 bases and 4 bases, there was a span of 11 bases. CDR3 size: 14 residues. From germline, CDR1 is SNHLY and CDR2 FYNNEI. The CDR3 DNA follows: TGTGCCAGCAGTGAAAGCCTAGCAGCAGAGACCCAGTACTTC. This gives the protein CASSESLAAETQYF.

This clone turned up a few times. This chain connects TRBV6-6 to TRBJ2-1; tentative D call: TRBD2 (5 bases). The CDR3 extends over 15 amino acids. V shed 2 bases and J shed 8 bases, with 16 bases lying between them. Germline CDR1 and CDR2: MNHNY and SVGAGI (reference sequence). Written as DNA, the CDR3 is TGTGCCAGCAGTTACACTAGACCTCCCAGCGATGAGCAGTTCTTC. This encodes CASSYTRPPSDEQFF.

The V and J genes are TRBV6-1 and TRBJ2-3; tentatively, D is TRBD2 (5 bases). Between the trimmed V and J ends, which lost 6 bases and 4 bases, there was a span of 17 bases. CDR3 size: 15 residues. Germline CDR1 MNHNS, CDR2 SASEGT. DNA of the CDR3: TGTGCCAGCAGGATTGGAGATGCGGGTGCAGATACGCAGTATTTT. Amino acid sequence: CASRIGDAGADTQYF.